The TCR beta chain described here comes from a study of blood T cell repertoires in COVID-19. In the study overall: Acute and convalescent COVID-19 specimens originated in the United States, Italy and Spain.

Original processing notes: Reference gene primer amplification in the assay estimated nucleated cell counts. Sequenced by immunoSEQ multiplex PCR; TCRdb stores in-frame clones only, minus some. V and J calls plus clone size are reproduced from that table; the DNA served to infer D and trimming. Of approximately 290,000 clones in the sample, roughly 90% are singletons; the top ten hold over 3.5%. Participants spanned ages roughly 18 to 95 years and resided in about 24 US areas. Participants had their cohort set by participant-reported clinical history. The CDR3 spans 14 residues. The V end was cut by 3 bases, the J end by 4 bases, with 16 bases between. The germline CDR1 and CDR2 sequences are DFQATT and SNEGSKA (reference sequence).

The specimen sequenced was PBMCs or T cells enriched from blood (not recorded which). The V and J genes are TRBV20-1 and TRBJ2-7; D might be TRBD2 (5 bases). The origin of this receptor is a woman under 30 with acute COVID-19. CDR3 sequence: CSASSGSDAYEQYF. The CDR3 DNA follows: TGCAGTGCTAGTTCGGGGTCCGACGCGTACGAGCAGTACTTC.